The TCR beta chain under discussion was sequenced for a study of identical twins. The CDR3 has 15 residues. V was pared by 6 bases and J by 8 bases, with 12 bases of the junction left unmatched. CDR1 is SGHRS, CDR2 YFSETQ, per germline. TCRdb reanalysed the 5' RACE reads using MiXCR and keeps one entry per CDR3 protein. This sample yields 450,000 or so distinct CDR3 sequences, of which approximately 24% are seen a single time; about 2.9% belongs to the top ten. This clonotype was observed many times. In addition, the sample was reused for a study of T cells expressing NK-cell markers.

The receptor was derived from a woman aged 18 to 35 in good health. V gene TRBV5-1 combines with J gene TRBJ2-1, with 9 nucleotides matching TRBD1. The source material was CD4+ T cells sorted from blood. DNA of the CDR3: TGCGCCAGCATCAGAACCTTAACAGGGGGCGATGAGCAGTTCTTC. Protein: CASIRTLTGGDEQFF.